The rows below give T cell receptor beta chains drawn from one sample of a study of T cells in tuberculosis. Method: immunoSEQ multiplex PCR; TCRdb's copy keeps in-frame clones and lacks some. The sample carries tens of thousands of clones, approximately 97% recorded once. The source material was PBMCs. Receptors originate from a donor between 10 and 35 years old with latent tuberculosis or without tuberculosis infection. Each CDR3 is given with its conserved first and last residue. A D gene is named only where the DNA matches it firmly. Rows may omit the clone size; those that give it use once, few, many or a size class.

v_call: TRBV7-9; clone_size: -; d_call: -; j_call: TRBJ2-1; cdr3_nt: TGTGCCAGCAGCTTAGACAGGGCGGTCGAGCAGTTCTTC; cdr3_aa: CASSLDRAVEQFF
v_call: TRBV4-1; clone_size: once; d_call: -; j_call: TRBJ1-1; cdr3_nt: TGCGCCAGCAGCCAAGAATGGGGGCCCCTTGGTGCTGAAGCTTTCTTT; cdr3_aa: CASSQEWGPLGAEAFF
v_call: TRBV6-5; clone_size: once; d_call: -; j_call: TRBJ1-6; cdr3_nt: TGTGCCAGCAGGCACCTATCCCATTCACCCCTCCACTTT; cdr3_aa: CASRHLSHSPLHF
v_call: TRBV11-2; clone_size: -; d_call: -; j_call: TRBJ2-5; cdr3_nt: TGTGCCAGCAGCTCCTTGGGCGTGGGGGGTCAAGAGACCCAGTACTTC; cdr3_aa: CASSSLGVGGQETQYF
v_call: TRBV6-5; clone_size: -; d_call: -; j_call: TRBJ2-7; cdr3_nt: TGTGCCAGCAGTTACTTCGGGACTCCCGGAGAGCAGTACTTC; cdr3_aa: CASSYFGTPGEQYF
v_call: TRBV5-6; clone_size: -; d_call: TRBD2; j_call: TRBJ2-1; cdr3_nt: TGTGCCAGCAGCTTGGCTGAAGCGGGGGGGCCTTACAATGAGCAGTTCTTC; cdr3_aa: CASSLAEAGGPYNEQFF
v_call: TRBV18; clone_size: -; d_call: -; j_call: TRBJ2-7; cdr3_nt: TGTGCCAGCTCACCACTGGACAGATCTTCCTACGAGCAGTACTTC; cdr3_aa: CASSPLDRSSYEQYF
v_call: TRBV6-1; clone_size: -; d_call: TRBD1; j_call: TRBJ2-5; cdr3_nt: TGTGCCAGCAGTGGCCTGACAGGGGTCAAACCACAAGAACAAGAGACCCAGTACTTC; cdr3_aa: CASSGLTGVKPQEQETQYF
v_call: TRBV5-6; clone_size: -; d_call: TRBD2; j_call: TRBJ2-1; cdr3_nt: TGTGCCAGCCGAACGGGACTAACCAACAATGAGCAGTTCTTC; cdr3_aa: CASRTGLTNNEQFF
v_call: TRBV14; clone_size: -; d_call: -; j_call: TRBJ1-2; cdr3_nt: TGTGCCAGCAGCCAACAGAACTATGGCTACACCTTC; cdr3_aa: CASSQQNYGYTF
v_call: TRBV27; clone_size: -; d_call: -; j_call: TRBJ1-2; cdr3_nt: TGTGCCAGCAGTTTAACTGGGGGCGCGGGCTATGGCTACACCTTC; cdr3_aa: CASSLTGGAGYGYTF